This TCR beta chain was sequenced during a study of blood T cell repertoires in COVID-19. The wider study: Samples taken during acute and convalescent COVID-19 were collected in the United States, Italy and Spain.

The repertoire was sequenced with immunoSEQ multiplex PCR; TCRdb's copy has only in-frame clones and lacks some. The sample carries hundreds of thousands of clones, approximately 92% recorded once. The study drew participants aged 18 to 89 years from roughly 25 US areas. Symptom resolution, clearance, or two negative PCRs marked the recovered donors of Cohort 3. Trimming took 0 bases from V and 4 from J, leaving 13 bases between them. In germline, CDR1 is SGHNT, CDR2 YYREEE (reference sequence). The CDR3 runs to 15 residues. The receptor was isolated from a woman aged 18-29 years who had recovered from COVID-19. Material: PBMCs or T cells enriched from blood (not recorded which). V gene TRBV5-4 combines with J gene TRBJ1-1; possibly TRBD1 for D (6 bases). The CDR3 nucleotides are TGTGCCAGCAGCTTGGGAGGCAGGGGCGGCACTGAAGCTTTCTTT. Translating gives CASSLGGRGGTEAFF.